Following are 26 T cell receptor beta chains from one sample sequenced in a study of shared clonotypes between healthy human individuals (dated by TCRdb to 2018 to 2020). Library prep was done by the immunoSEQ multiplex PCR assay. TCRdb re-hosts the immuneACCESS table, in-frame sequences only. Its copies lack some clones; in the studies checked, an unresolved V gene accounts for under half of them, and the cause for the rest is not known. In this sample the table shows over a million clones, about 70% of which occur a single time. The ten largest clones add up to roughly 1.5% of the sample. Sequencing was carried out using memory CD4+ T cells sorted from blood. Per the publication, the cell subset or site label means: CD45RA-negative fraction. These receptors were collected from a man younger than 35 in good health.

The sample holds a few counts of this clone. The chain joins TRBV5-1 to TRBJ2-7; a weak D match, TRBD1 (6 bases). This CDR3 contains 15 residues. Trimming took 0 bases from V and 4 from J, leaving 14 bases between them. From germline, CDR1 is SGHRS and CDR2 YFSETQ. As DNA, the CDR3 is TGCGCCAGCAGCTTGGGACAGGAAAGGACTTACGAGCAGTACTTC. It is translated as CASSLGQERTYEQYF.

The J gene is TRBJ2-3, the V gene TRBV6-6; D perhaps matches TRBD1 (6 bases). Looked up from germline, CDR1 is MNHNY and CDR2 is SVGAGI (reference sequence). Deletions cut 10 bases from V and 0 bases from J, with 17 bases between. The length of the CDR3 is 15 residues. CDR3 amino acids: CATQGWRASTDTQYF. In DNA, the CDR3 is TGTGCCACCCAGGGGTGGCGAGCTAGCACAGATACGCAGTATTTT.

As to this clone: One end of the junction varies from germline; a read error may be responsible. Other DNA sequences of this sample code for an identical CDR3. The CDR3 nucleotides are TGTGCCTGGAGTGTATCTAGCAGAAGGAACACTGAAGCTTTTTTT. Translated: CAWSVSSRRNTEAFF. J is TRBJ1-1 and V is TRBV30; D unclear. The CDR3 runs to 15 residues. Germline CDR1 GTSNPN, CDR2 SVGIG (reference sequence).

This clone was seen more than once but under ten times. CDR3 protein: CASSERAGVFSGELFF. CDR3 nucleotides: TGTGCCAGCAGTGAACGTGCGGGGGTCTTTTCCGGGGAGCTGTTTTTT. The V gene is TRBV6-1, the J gene TRBJ2-2; 7 bases are shared with TRBD2. CDR3 length: 16 amino acids. Germline CDR1 and CDR2: MNHNS and SASEGT. J was trimmed by 6 bases and V by 2 bases; bases with no gene match: 9.

The chain carries TRBV18 and TRBJ1-4; D not certain. With 4 bases removed from V and 4 bases from J, the gap between germline ends came to 16 bases. CDR3 size: 16 residues. Germline values: CDR1 KGHSH, CDR2 LQKENI. CDR3 sequence: CASSQTLGGNNEKLFF. DNA of the CDR3: TGTGCCAGCTCACAGACCCTGGGAGGGAATAATGAAAAACTGTTTTTT.

V gene TRBV27 combines with J gene TRBJ2-6, with no clear D. Germline V lookup: CDR1 MNHEY, CDR2 SMNVEV (reference sequence). The CDR3 consists of 16 residues. V dropped 5 bases and J dropped 0 bases, with 11 bases sitting between them. CDR3 DNA sequence: TGTGCCAGCAGTCCCCGACTGAGCTCTGGGGCCAACGTCCTGACTTTC. Translation gives CASSPRLSSGANVLTF.

The V call is TRBV6-4, the J call TRBJ2-6, with D perhaps matching TRBD1 (6 bases). CDR1 and CDR2 from the germline V gene are MRHNA and SNTAGT. Trimming removed 0 bases from V and 0 bases from J, with 6 bases in between. The CDR3 sequence is 16 residues long. CDR3 in DNA: TGTGCCAGCAGTGACTCGGACAGCTCTGGGGCCAACGTCCTGACTTTC. Its protein product is CASSDSDSSGANVLTF.

V gene TRBV11-2 combines with J gene TRBJ2-7, with D perhaps given as TRBD1 or TRBD2 (5 bases each). Germline CDR1 SGHAT, CDR2 FQNNGV. The CDR3 consists of 15 residues. V was pared by 0 bases and J by 1 base, with 10 bases between. CDR3 region: CASSLEEGNSYEQYF. In nucleotides, the CDR3 is TGTGCCAGCAGCTTAGAAGAGGGGAATTCCTACGAGCAGTACTTC.

The chain carries TRBV6-6 and TRBJ2-3; weak D call: TRBD2 (6 bases). The CDR3 is made up of 14 amino acids. V was pared by 5 bases and J by 3 bases, with 12 bases between. CDR1 is MNHNY and CDR2 is SVGAGI in the germline V gene (reference sequence). The CDR3 loop is CASSRRGSTDTQYF. CDR3 nucleotides: TGTGCCAGCAGTCGCCGGGGGAGTACAGATACGCAGTATTTT.

V usage is TRBV7-2 and J usage is TRBJ2-3, with D possibly TRBD2 on 5 matching bases. The CDR3 sequence is 12 residues long. Trimming left V 4 bases short and J 6 bases short, with 8 bases between. The V gene's germline CDR1 is SGHTA and CDR2 FQGNSA. CDR3 loop: CASSSDYDTQYF. Here the CDR3 DNA reads TGTGCCAGCAGCTCAGACTACGATACGCAGTATTTT. The whole variable domain, filled in from reference TRBV7-2 and TRBJ2-3, reads GAGVSQSPSNKVTEKGKDVELRCDPISGHTALYWYRQSLGQGLEFLIYFQGNSAPDKSGLPSDRFSAERTGGSVSTLTIQRTQQEDSAVYLCASSSDYDTQYFGPGTRLTVL.

This chain connects TRBV4-2 to TRBJ2-1; D call uncertain. The length of the CDR3 is 15 residues. Germline values: CDR1 LGHNA, CDR2 YNFKEQ. The germline V and J ends were trimmed by 0 bases and 8 bases, with 14 bases remaining between them. CDR3 in amino acids: CASSQDWVGWDEQFF. For the CDR3, the DNA is TGTGCCAGCAGCCAAGACTGGGTCGGCTGGGATGAGCAGTTCTTC.

This rearrangement joins TRBV5-5 to TRBJ1-4, with a weak D call TRBD1 (5 bases). V was trimmed by 1 base and J by 0 bases, leaving 10 bases between them. From germline, CDR1 is SGHKS and CDR2 YYEKEE (reference sequence). CDR3 length: 16 amino acids. CDR3 bases: TGTGCCAGCAGCTTGTTACAGACAGCAACTAATGAAAAACTGTTTTTT. Its protein product is CASSLLQTATNEKLFF.

V is TRBV6-5 and J is TRBJ1-5; tentative D call: TRBD1 (5 bases). Germline V gene data show CDR1 as MNHEY and CDR2 as SVGAGI. Deletions cut 8 bases from V and 0 bases from J, with 14 bases between. This CDR3 has 15 amino acids. The CDR3 sequence: CASRSGIDSNQPQHF. The CDR3 DNA sequence: TGTGCCAGCCGGTCAGGGATCGATAGCAATCAGCCCCAGCATTTT.

The count of this clone is one. This sequence joins TRBV5-4 and TRBJ2-5; 12 bases match TRBD2. V was clipped by 4 bases and J by 1 base; unmatched bases: 5. Germline CDR1 is SGHNT and CDR2 is YYREEE (reference sequence). CDR3 length equals 16 residues. DNA for the CDR3: TGTGCCAGCAGCGGGGGACTAGCGGGCGTCCAAGAGACCCAGTACTTC. Amino acid sequence: CASSGGLAGVQETQYF. The full variable domain, completed using reference TRBV5-4 and TRBJ2-5, is ETGVTQSPTHLIKTRGQQVTLRCSSQSGHNTVSWYQQALGQGPQFIFQYYREEENGRGNFPPRFSGLQFPNYSSELNVNALELDDSALYLCASSGGLAGVQETQYFGPGTRLLVL.

This sequence joins TRBV5-6 and TRBJ2-4, with 8 bases that match TRBD2. The CDR3 length is 16 residues. Germline V gene lookup returns CDR1 SGHDT and CDR2 YYEEEE. The trim removed 1 base at V and 7 bases at J, leaving 10 bases unmatched. As DNA, the CDR3 is TGTGCCAGCAGCTTGAGATCCACTAGCGGTCGGAACATTCAGTACTTC. This codes for CASSLRSTSGRNIQYF.

J is TRBJ2-5 and V is TRBV18; D is unclear. The CDR3 spans 15 residues. V was cut by 2 bases and J by 2 bases, with 12 bases left in between. The germline V gene encodes CDR1 KGHSH and CDR2 LQKENI. CDR3 amino acids: CASSPYVQWQETQYF. CDR3 nucleotide sequence: TGTGCCAGCTCACCATATGTTCAATGGCAAGAGACCCAGTACTTC.

The rearrangement uses TRBV27 and TRBJ2-7; D might be TRBD1 or TRBD2, each matching 5 bases. In germline, CDR1 is MNHEY, CDR2 SMNVEV (reference sequence). There are 18 residues in the CDR3. The germline V and J ends were trimmed by 5 bases and 0 bases, with 23 bases remaining between them. The chain's CDR3 is CASSRNRGEWASSYEQYF. Here the CDR3 DNA reads TGTGCCAGCAGTCGGAACAGAGGGGAATGGGCGAGCTCCTACGAGCAGTACTTC.

The V gene is TRBV6-5, the J gene TRBJ1-2; D possibly corresponds to TRBD1 (6 bases). Germline assignment: CDR1 MNHEY and CDR2 SVGAGI. The CDR3 contains 14 residues. V was shortened by 2 bases and J by 7 bases, with 14 bases between the two germline ends. CDR3 nucleotide sequence: TGTGCCAGCAGTTACCAACAGGGTCCGTCTGGCTACACCTTC. Protein: CASSYQQGPSGYTF.

The rearrangement links TRBV4-3 to TRBJ1-1, with 7 bases identical to TRBD1. CDR3 length: 13 amino acids. After removal of 1 base from V and 10 bases from J, the junction contained 6 bases not matched to a gene. Germline V gene sequence: CDR1 LGHNA, CDR2 YSLEER. For the CDR3, the DNA is TGCGCCAGCAGCCAAGGAATGGGACAGCGAGCTTTCTTT. Translated: CASSQGMGQRAFF.

The rearrangement uses TRBV5-1 and TRBJ2-7, with 10 bases identical to TRBD1. The CDR3 totals 17 residues. Unmatched junction bases numbered 13, after V lost 4 bases and J lost 3 bases. Per the germline V gene, CDR1 is SGHRS and CDR2 is YFSETQ. DNA for the CDR3: TGCGCCAGCAGCAAAGGGACAGGGGCTGACCAGGGCTACGAGCAGTACTTC. Protein product: CASSKGTGADQGYEQYF.

The gene calls are TRBV5-1 and TRBJ2-5, with 9 bases matching TRBD2. This CDR3 spans 17 amino acids. The trim removed 2 bases at V and 2 bases at J, leaving 10 bases unmatched. Germline V gene sequence: CDR1 SGHRS, CDR2 YFSETQ. Written as DNA, the CDR3 is TGCGCCAGCAGCTTAGGGCCTAGCGGGGCGTGGCAAGAGACCCAGTACTTC. Its protein is CASSLGPSGAWQETQYF.

Worth noting for this clone: This sample also contains other DNA sequences that code for the same CDR3. J is TRBJ1-4 and V is TRBV18; TRBD1 matches at 9 bases. The CDR3 totals 14 residues. Germline V lookup: CDR1 KGHSH, CDR2 LQKENI. The trim removed 6 bases at V and 5 bases at J, leaving 4 bases unmatched. This CDR3 reads CASSLGQGNEKLFF. CDR3 in DNA: TGTGCCAGCTCCCTCGGACAGGGGAATGAAAAACTGTTTTTT.

This sequence joins TRBV6-1 and TRBJ1-6; the D gene is possibly TRBD1 (5 bases). The CDR3 runs to 15 residues. V shed 2 bases and J shed 9 bases, with 14 bases lying between them. Germline V gene sequence: CDR1 MNHNS, CDR2 SASEGT. DNA for the CDR3: TGTGCCAGCAGTGAATGGTGGGGGACGAGTTCACCCCTCCACTTT. Its protein is CASSEWWGTSSPLHF.

J is TRBJ1-2 and V is TRBV4-3; TRBD1 agrees at 8 bases. The CDR3 length is 15 residues. Trimming cost V 3 bases and J 0 bases; bases outside gene matches: 3. CDR1 and CDR2 from the germline V gene are LGHNA and YSLEER. In nucleotides, the CDR3 is TGCGCCAGCAGCCAGTGGACAGGGACTAACTATGGCTACACCTTC. Its protein product is CASSQWTGTNYGYTF.

Of note for this clone: This sample includes further DNA sequences coding for the same CDR3. This chain links TRBV7-6 with TRBJ2-3; a weak D match, TRBD2 (5 bases). The CDR3 covers 14 residues. V lost 0 bases and J lost 1, with 5 bases in between. Germline V gene data show CDR1 as SGHVS and CDR2 as FNYEAQ. This CDR3 reads CASSLARGTDTQYF. CDR3 DNA sequence: TGTGCCAGCAGCTTAGCGCGGGGCACAGATACGCAGTATTTT.

The chain uses TRBV30 and TRBJ1-5, with TRBD1 matching 9 bases. Losses at the gene ends were 3 bases for V and 8 bases for J; bases not matched to a gene: 5. The germline V gene encodes CDR1 GTSNPN and CDR2 SVGIG (reference sequence). The CDR3 sequence is 13 residues long. DNA of the CDR3: TGTGCCTGGAGCCTACAGGGGGCCAAGCCCCAGCATTTT. As protein: CAWSLQGAKPQHF.